This T cell receptor (beta chain) is drawn from a study of CD8 T cells in ankylosing spondylitis. TCRdb fed the 5' RACE reads into MiXCR, producing one record per CDR3 protein. The sample has 150,000 to 200,000 distinct CDR3 sequences, more than 9% seen once. Germline values: CDR1 SQVTM, CDR2 ANQGSEA. Trimming removed 3 bases from V and 0 bases from J, with 3 bases in between. This CDR3 comprises 13 residues. Sample: blood, either unsorted or a sorted T cell fraction (not recorded which). This rearrangement joins TRBV29-1 to TRBJ2-6; no clear D. This clonotype was sampled from a male donor with ankylosing spondylitis or in good health (not recorded which). CDR3 nucleotide sequence: TGCAGCGTTGAGGGCTCTGGGGCCAACGTCCTGACTTTC. This codes for CSVEGSGANVLTF.